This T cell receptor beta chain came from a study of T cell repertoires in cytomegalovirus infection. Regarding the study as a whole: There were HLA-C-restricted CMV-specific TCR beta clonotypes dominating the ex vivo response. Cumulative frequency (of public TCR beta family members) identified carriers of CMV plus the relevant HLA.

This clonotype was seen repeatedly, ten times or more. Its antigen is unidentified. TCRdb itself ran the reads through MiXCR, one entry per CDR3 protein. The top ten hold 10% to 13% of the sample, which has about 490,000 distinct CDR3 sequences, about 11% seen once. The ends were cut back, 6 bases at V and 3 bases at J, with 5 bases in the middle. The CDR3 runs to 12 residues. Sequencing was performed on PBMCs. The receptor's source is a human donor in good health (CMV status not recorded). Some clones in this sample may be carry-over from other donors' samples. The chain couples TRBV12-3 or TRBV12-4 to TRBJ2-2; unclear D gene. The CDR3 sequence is CASSLYTGELFF. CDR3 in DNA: TGTGCCAGCAGCCTCTACACCGGGGAGCTGTTTTTT.